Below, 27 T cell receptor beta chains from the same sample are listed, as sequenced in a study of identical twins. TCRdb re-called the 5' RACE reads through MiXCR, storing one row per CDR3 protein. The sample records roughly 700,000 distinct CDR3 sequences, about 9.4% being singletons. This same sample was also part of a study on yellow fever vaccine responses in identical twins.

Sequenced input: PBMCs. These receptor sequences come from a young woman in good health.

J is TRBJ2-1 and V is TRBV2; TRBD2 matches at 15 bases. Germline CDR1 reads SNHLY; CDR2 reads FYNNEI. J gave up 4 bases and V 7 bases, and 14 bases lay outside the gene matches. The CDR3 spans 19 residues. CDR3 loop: CASIFPGLAGGLTYNEQFF. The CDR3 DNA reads TGTGCCAGCATTTTCCCAGGACTAGCGGGGGGGCTTACTTACAATGAGCAGTTCTTC.

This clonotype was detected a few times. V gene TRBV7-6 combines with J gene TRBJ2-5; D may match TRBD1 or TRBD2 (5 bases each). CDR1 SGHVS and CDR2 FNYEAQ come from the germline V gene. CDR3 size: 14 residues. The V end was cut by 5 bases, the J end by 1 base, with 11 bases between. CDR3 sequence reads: CASSPRDPQETQYF. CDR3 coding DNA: TGTGCCAGCAGCCCTCGGGACCCCCAAGAGACCCAGTACTTC.

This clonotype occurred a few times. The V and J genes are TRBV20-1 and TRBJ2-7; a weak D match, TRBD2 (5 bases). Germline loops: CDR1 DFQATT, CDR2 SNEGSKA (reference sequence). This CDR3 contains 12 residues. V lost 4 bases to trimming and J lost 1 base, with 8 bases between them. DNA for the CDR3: TGCAGTGCTAAGGAGGAATCCTACGAGCAGTACTTC. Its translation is CSAKEESYEQYF.

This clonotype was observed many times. The DNA of the CDR3 is TGTGCCACGGCGGCGGGACAGGGGGCGATTAATGAAAAACTGTTTTTT. Amino acid sequence: CATAAGQGAINEKLFF. The genes are TRBV27 and TRBJ1-4; 12 bases align to TRBD1. The ends lost 10 bases at V and 4 bases at J; junction bases unmatched: 10. CDR3 length: 16 amino acids. Looked up from germline, CDR1 is MNHEY and CDR2 is SMNVEV (reference sequence).

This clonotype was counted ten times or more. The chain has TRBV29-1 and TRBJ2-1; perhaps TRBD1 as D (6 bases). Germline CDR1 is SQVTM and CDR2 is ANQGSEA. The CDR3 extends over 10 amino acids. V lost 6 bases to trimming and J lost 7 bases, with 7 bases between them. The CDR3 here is CSVGGNEQFF. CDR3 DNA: TGCAGCGTAGGGGGAAATGAGCAGTTCTTC.

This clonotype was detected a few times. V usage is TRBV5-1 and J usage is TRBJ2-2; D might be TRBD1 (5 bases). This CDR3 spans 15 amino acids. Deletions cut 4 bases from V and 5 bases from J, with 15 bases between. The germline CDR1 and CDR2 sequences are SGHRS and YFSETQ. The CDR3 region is CASSPAGAPTGELFF. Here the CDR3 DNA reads TGCGCCAGCAGCCCTGCTGGGGCACCGACCGGGGAGCTGTTTTTT.

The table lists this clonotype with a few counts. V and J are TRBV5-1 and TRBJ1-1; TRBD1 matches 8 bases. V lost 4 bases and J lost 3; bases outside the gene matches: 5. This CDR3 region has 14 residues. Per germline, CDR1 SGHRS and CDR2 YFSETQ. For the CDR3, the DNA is TGCGCCAGCAGCCCACAGGGGGAGGACACTGAAGCTTTCTTT. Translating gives CASSPQGEDTEAFF. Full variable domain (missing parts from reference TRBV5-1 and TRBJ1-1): KAGVTQTPRYLIKTRGQQVTLSCSPISGHRSVSWYQQTPGQGLQFLFEYFSETQRNKGNFPGRFSGRQFSNSRSEMNVSTLELGDSALYLCASSPQGEDTEAFFGQGTRLTVV.

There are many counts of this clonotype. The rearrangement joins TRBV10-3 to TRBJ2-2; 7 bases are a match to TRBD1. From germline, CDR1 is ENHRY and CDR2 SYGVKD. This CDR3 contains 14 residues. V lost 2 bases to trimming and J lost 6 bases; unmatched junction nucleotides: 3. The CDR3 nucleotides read TGTGCCATCAGTGAGCCGACAGGGTCCGGGGAGCTGTTTTTT. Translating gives CAISEPTGSGELFF.

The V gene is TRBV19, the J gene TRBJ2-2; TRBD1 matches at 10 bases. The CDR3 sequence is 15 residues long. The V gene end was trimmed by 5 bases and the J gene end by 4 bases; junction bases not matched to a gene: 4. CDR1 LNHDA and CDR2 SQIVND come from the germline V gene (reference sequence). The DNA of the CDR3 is TGTGCCAGTAGTTGGGACAGGGGTATCACCGGGGAGCTGTTTTTT. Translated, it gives CASSWDRGITGELFF.

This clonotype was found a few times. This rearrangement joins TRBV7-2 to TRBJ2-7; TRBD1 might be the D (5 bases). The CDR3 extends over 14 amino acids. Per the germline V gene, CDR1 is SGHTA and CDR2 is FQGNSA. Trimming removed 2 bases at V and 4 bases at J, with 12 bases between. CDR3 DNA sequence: TGTGCCAGCAGCTTACTGGGGCCACGGTACGAGCAGTACTTC. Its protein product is CASSLLGPRYEQYF.

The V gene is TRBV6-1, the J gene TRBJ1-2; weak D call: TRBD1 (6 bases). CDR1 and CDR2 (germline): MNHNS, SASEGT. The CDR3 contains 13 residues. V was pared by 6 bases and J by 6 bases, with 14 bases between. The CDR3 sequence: CASRGQRGDGYTF. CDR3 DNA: TGTGCCAGCAGGGGACAACGGGGAGATGGCTACACCTTC.

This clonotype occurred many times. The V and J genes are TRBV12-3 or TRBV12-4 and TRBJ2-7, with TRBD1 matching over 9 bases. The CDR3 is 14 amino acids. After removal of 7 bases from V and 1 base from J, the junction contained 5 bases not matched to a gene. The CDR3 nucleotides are TGTGCCAGCAACCAACAGGGGGCGTCCTACGAGCAGTACTTC. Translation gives CASNQQGASYEQYF.

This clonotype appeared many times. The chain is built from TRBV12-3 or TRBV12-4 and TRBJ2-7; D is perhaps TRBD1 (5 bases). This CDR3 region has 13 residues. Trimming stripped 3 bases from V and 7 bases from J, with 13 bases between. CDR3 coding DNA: TGTGCCAGCAGTTTTGGCAGGGCTAGGGAGCAGTACTTC. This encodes CASSFGRAREQYF.

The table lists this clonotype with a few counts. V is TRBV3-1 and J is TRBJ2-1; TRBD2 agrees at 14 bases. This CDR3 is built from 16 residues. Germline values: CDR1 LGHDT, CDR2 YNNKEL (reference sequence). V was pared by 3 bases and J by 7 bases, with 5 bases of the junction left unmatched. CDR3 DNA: TGTGCCAGCAGCCACGGTAGGACTAGCGGGGGGAATGAGCAGTTCTTC. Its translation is CASSHGRTSGGNEQFF.

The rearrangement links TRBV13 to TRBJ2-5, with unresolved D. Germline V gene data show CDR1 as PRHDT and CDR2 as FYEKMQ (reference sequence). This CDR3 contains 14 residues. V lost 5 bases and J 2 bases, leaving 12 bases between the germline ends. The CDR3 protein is CASSQMERQETQYF. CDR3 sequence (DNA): TGTGCCAGCAGCCAGATGGAAAGACAAGAGACCCAGTACTTC.

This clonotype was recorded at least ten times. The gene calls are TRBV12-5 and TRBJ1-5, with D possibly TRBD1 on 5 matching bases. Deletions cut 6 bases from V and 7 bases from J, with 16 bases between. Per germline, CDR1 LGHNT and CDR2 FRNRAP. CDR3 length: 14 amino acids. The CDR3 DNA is TGTGCTAGTGGCCCCGTGGGGGTGAGGCAGCCCCAGCATTTT. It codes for CASGPVGVRQPQHF.

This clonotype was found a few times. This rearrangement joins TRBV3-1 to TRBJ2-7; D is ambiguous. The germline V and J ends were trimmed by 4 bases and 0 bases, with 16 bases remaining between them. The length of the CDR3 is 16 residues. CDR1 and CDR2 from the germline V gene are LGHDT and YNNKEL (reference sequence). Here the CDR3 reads CASSRPPAGGSYEQYF. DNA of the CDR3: TGTGCCAGCAGCCGCCCGCCGGCAGGCGGCTCCTACGAGCAGTACTTC.

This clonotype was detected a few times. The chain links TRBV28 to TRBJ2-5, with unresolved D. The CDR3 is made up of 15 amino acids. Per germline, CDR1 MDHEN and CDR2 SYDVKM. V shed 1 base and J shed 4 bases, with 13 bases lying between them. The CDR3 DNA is TGTGCCAGCAGTTTATCGTCGGCAAGGAGAGAGACCCAGTACTTC. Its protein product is CASSLSSARRETQYF. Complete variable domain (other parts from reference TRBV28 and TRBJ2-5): DVKVTQSSRYLVKRTGEKVFLECVQDMDHENMFWYRQDPGLGLRLIYFSYDVKMKEKGDIPEGYSVSREKKERFSLILESASTNQTSMYLCASSLSSARRETQYFGPGTRLLVL.

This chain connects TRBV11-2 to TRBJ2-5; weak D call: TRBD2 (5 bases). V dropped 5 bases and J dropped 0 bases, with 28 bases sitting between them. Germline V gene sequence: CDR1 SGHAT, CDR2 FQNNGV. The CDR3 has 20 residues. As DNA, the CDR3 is TGTGCCAGCAGCCTCGGGATTACCCCCCTTACCCTACCGTACCAAGAGACCCAGTACTTC. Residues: CASSLGITPLTLPYQETQYF.

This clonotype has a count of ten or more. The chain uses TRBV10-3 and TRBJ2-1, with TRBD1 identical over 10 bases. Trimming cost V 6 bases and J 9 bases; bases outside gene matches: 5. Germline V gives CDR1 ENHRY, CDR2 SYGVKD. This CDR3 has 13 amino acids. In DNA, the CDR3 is TGTGCCATCAGGGGGACAGGGGTCTCTGAGCAGTTCTTC. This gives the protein CAIRGTGVSEQFF.

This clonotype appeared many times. CDR3 in amino acids: CASSMTRTDTQYF. DNA of the CDR3: TGTGCCAGCAGCATGACTAGGACAGATACGCAGTATTTT. The chain combines TRBV7-3 with TRBJ2-3, with a weak D call TRBD2 (6 bases). Germline CDR1 and CDR2: SGHTA and FQGTGA. Deletions cut 5 bases from V and 3 bases from J, with 9 bases between. The length of the CDR3 is 13 residues.

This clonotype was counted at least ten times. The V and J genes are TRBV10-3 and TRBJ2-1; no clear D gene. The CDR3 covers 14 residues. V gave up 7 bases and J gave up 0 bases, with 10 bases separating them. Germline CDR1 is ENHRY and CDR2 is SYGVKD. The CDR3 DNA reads TGTGCCATCAAAGAAAGGGACTCCTACAATGAGCAGTTCTTC. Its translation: CAIKERDSYNEQFF.

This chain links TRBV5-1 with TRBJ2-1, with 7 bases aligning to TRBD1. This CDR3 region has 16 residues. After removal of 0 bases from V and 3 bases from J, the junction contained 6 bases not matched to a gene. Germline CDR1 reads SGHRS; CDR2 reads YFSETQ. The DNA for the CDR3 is TGCGCCAGCAGCTTGGTGGACAGGTCCCGCTACAATGAGCAGTTCTTC. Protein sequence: CASSLVDRSRYNEQFF.

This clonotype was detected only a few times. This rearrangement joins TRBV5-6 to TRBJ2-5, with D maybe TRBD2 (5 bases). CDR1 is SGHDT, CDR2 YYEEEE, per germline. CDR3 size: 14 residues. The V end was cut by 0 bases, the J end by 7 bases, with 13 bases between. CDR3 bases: TGTGCCAGCAGCTTGGCTGGCGCTGAGGGGACCCAGTACTTC. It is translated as CASSLAGAEGTQYF.

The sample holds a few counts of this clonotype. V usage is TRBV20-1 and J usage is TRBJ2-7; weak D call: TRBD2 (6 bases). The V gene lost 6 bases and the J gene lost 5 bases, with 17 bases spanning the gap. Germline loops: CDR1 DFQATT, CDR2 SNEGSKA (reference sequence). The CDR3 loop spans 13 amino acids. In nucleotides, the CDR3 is TGCAGTGCGCGGGACTCCACTAGGAACGAGCAGTACTTC. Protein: CSARDSTRNEQYF.

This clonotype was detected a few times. CDR3 coding DNA: TGTGCCAGCGCCACAGGGGGCAATCAGCCCCAGCATTTT. Translated, it gives CASATGGNQPQHF. V usage is TRBV11-2 and J usage is TRBJ1-5; 7 bases are shared with TRBD1. This CDR3 comprises 13 residues. The J segment lost 2 bases and the V segment lost 8 bases, leaving 3 bases of the junction unmatched. Per the germline V gene, CDR1 is SGHAT and CDR2 is FQNNGV.

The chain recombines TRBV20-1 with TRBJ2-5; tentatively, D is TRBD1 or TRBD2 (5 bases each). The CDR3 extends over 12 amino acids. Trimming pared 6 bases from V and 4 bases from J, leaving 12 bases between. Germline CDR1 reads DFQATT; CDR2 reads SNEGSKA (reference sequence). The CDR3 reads CSAQGGGETQYF. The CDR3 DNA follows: TGCAGTGCGCAGGGTGGGGGAGAGACCCAGTACTTC.